The present entry profiles one T cell receptor (beta chain) with its context. Its cognate antigen is unknown. DNA at about 210 ng, around 30,000 T cell genomes, went into sorted-subset replicate PCRs. Profiled with immunoSEQ multiplex PCR; TCRdb holds only in-frame clones, not every one. Among 1,100,000 or so clones listed, about 80% were seen once. This specimen comes from a study of shared clonotypes between healthy human individuals. Study context: Per-donor plates numbered three CD4 naive, three CD4 memory, two CD8 naive and one CD8 memory. General study points: The authors expected sequencing depth to affect clonotype sharing among donors.

From germline, CDR1 is MGHRA and CDR2 YSYEKL. This CDR3 is 16 amino acids long. The V gene end was trimmed by 0 bases and the J gene end by 4 bases; junction bases not matched to a gene: 9. This receptor was obtained from a man aged 18 to 29 in good health. Some clones in this sample may be carry-over from other donors' samples. The V gene is TRBV4-1, the J gene TRBJ2-7, with TRBD1 matching 7 bases. Material: memory CD4+ T cells from PBMCs. Subset defined: CD45RA-negative fraction. The CDR3 reads CASSQDYRGYGYEQYF. CDR3 nucleotide sequence: TGCGCCAGCAGCCAAGATTACAGGGGATATGGGTACGAGCAGTACTTC.